The 5 T cell receptor beta chains listed next were all sequenced from one sample in a study of preoperative IRX-2 immunotherapy in early breast cancer. This table comes from immunoSEQ multiplex PCR, and its TCRdb copy is limited to in-frame clones, with some not included. The profile shows tens of thousands of clones, 85% to 95% of them singletons. Treatment of the sample: preoperative locoregional IRX-2 cytokine immunotherapy. Material: tumor tissue, obtained after IRX-2 immunotherapy. Every receptor here comes from a human donor with breast cancer.

CDR3 loop: CASSLGLYSNQPQHF. The CDR3 nucleotides read TGTGCCAGCAGCCTCGGACTATATAGCAATCAGCCCCAGCATTTT. V usage is TRBV7-9 and J usage is TRBJ1-5; no definite D call. Between the trimmed V and J ends, which lost 5 bases and 0 bases, there was a span of 11 bases. This CDR3 contains 15 residues. The germline gives CDR1 SEHNR, CDR2 FQNEAQ (reference sequence).

The chain couples TRBV14 to TRBJ1-2; maybe TRBD1 (5 bases). In germline, CDR1 is SGHDN, CDR2 FVKESK. V lost 4 bases, J lost 0 bases, and 15 bases lay in between. This CDR3 contains 16 residues. The DNA for the CDR3 is TGTGCCAGCAGCCCGTGGGCCGGGACGACTAACTATGGCTACACCTTC. This translates into CASSPWAGTTNYGYTF.

This chain uses TRBV4-2 with TRBJ1-5; D is undetermined. Trimming shortened V by 1 base and J by 5 bases, and 15 bases separated the two germline ends. Per germline, CDR1 LGHNA and CDR2 YNFKEQ. The CDR3 has 16 amino acids. CDR3: CASSQVAAVRDQPQHF. DNA of the CDR3: TGTGCCAGCAGCCAAGTCGCGGCCGTAAGGGATCAGCCCCAGCATTTT.

V and J are TRBV29-1 and TRBJ2-1, with 12 bases identical to TRBD1. The germline CDR1 and CDR2 sequences are SQVTM and ANQGSEA. This CDR3 has 13 amino acids. Germline trimming cut 6 bases from V and 4 bases from J; bases unmatched to any gene: 1. The CDR3 sequence: CSVGQGAYNEQFF. In DNA, the CDR3 is TGCAGCGTGGGACAGGGGGCTTACAATGAGCAGTTCTTC.

The V and J genes are TRBV11-2 and TRBJ1-6; D is ambiguous. CDR3 size: 15 residues. The germline V gene has CDR1 SGHAT and CDR2 FQNNGV. The V gene lost 1 base and the J gene lost 9 bases, with 13 bases spanning the gap. The CDR3 sequence: CASSLGGIPLSPLHF. Here the CDR3 DNA reads TGTGCCAGCAGCTTAGGGGGTATTCCCCTTTCACCCCTCCACTTT.